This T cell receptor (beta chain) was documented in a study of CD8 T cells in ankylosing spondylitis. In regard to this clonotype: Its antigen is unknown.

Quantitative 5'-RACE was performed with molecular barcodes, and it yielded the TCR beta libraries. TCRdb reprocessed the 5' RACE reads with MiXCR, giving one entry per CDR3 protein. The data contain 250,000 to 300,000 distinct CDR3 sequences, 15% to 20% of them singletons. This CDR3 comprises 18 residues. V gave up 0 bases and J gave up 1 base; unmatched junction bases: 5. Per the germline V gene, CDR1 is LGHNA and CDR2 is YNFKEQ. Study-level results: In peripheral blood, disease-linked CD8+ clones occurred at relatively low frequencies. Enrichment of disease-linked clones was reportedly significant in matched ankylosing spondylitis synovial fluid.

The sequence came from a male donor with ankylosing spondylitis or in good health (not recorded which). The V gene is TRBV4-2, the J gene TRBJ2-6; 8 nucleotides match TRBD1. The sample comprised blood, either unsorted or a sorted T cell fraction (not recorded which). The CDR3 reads CASSQEPGGLSGANVLTF. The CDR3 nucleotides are TGTGCCAGCAGCCAAGAACCAGGGGGCTTGTCTGGGGCCAACGTCCTGACTTTC.